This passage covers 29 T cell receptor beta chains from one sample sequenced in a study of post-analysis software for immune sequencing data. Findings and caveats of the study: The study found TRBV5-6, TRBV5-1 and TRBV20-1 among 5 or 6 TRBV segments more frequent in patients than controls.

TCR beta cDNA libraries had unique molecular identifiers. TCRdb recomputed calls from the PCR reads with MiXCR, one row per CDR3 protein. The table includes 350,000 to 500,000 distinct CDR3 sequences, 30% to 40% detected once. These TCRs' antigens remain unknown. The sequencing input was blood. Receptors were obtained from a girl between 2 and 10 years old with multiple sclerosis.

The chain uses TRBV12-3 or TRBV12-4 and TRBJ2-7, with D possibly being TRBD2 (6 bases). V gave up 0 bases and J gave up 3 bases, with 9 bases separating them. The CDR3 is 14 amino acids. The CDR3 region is CASSLAEGNYEQYF. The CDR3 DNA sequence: TGTGCCAGCAGTTTAGCGGAGGGAAACTACGAGCAGTACTTC.

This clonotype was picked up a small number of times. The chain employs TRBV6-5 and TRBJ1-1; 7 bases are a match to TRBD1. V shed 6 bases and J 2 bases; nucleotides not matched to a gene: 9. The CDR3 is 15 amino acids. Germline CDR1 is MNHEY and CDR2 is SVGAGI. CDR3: CASRAQGRGNTEAFF. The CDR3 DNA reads TGTGCCAGCAGAGCACAGGGGCGCGGCAACACTGAAGCTTTCTTT.

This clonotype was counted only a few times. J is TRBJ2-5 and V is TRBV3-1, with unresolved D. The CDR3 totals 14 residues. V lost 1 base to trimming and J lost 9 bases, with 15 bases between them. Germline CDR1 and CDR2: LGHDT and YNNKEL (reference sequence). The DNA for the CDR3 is TGTGCCAGCAGCCAAGGATCTTCGACGTTTTCCCAGTACTTC. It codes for CASSQGSSTFSQYF.

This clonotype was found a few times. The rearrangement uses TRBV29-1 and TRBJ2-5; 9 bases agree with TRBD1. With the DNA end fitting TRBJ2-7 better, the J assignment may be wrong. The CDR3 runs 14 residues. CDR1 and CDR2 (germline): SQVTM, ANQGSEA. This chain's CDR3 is CSVEEGGTGFEQYF. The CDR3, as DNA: TGCAGCGTTGAAGAAGGGGGGACAGGGTTCGAGCAGTACTTC.

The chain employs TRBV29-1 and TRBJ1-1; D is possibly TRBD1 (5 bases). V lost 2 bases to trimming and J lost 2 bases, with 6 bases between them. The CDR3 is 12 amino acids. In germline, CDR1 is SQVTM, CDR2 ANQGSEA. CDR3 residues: CSVEQGNTEAFF. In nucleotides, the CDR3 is TGCAGCGTTGAACAGGGAAACACTGAAGCTTTCTTT.

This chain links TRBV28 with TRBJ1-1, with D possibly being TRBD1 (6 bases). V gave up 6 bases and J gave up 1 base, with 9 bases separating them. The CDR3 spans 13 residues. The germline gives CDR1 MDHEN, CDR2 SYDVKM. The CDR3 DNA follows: TGTGCCAGCAGATACAGGGAGAACACTGAAGCTTTCTTT. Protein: CASRYRENTEAFF. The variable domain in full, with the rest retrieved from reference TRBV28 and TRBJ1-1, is DVKVTQSSRYLVKRTGEKVFLECVQDMDHENMFWYRQDPGLGLRLIYFSYDVKMKEKGDIPEGYSVSREKKERFSLILESASTNQTSMYLCASRYRENTEAFFGQGTRLTVV.

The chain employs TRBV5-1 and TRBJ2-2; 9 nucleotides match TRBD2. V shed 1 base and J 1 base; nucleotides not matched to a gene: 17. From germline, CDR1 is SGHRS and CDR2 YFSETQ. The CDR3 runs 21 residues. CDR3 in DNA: TGCGCCAGCAGCTTGCCTACTACTTCCGGGACTAGCATTTGGAACACCGGGGAGCTGTTTTTT. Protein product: CASSLPTTSGTSIWNTGELFF.

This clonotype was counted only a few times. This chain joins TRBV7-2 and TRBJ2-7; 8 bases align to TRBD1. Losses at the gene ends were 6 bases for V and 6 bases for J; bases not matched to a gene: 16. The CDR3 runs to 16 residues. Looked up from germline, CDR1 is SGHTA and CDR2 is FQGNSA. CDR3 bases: TGTGCCAGCAGTCAAACCCATCAGACAGGGGTAGGCGAGCAGTACTTC. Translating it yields CASSQTHQTGVGEQYF.

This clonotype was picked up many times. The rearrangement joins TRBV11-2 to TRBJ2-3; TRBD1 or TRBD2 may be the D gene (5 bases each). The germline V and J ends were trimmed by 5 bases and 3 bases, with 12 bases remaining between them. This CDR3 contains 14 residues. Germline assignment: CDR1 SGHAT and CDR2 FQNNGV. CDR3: CASSALGPTDTQYF. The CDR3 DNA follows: TGTGCCAGCAGCGCCTTGGGACCAACAGATACGCAGTATTTT.

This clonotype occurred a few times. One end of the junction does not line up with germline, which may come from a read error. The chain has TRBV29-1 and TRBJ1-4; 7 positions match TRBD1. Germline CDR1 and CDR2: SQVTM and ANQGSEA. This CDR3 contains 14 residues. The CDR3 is CSGIDREPNEKRFF. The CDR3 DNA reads TGCAGCGGGATCGACAGGGAACCTAATGAAAAACGGTTTTTT.

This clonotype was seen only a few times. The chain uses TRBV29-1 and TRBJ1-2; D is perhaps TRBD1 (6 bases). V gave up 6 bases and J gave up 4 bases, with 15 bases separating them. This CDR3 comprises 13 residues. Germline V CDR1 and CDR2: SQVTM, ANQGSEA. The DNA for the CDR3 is TGCAGCGTCGTACTCAGGGGCGGCTATGGCTACACCTTC. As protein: CSVVLRGGYGYTF. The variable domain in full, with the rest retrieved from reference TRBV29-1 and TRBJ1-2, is SAVISQKPSRDICQRGTSLTIQCQVDSQVTMMFWYRQQPGQSLTLIATANQGSEATYESGFVIDKFPISRPNLTFSTLTVSNMSPEDSSIYLCSVVLRGGYGYTFGSGTRLTVV.

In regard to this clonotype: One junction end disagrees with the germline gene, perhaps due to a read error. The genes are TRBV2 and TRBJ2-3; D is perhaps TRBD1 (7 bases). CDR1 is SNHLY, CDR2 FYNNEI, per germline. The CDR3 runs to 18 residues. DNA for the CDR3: TGCGCCAGCAGTCCGAGGGGGCCGGGAGTATGGAGAACAGATACGCAGTATTTT. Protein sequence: CASSPRGPGVWRTDTQYF. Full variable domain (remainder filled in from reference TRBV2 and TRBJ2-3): EPEVTQTPSHQVTQMGQEVILRCVPISNHLYFYWYRQILGQKVEFLVSFYNNEISEKSEIFDDQFSVERPDGSNFTLKIRSTKLEDSAMYFCASSPRGPGVWRTDTQYFGPGTRLTVL.

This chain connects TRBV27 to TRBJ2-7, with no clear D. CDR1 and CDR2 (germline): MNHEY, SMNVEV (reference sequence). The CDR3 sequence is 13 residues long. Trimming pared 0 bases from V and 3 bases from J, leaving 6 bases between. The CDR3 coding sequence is TGTGCCAGCAGTTTATCCCCGCTCTACGAGCAGTACTTC. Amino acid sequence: CASSLSPLYEQYF.

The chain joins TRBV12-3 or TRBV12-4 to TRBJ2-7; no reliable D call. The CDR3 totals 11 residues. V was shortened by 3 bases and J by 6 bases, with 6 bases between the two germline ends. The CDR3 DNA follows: TGTGCCAGCAGTTTTCGACGCGAGCAGTACTTC. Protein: CASSFRREQYF.

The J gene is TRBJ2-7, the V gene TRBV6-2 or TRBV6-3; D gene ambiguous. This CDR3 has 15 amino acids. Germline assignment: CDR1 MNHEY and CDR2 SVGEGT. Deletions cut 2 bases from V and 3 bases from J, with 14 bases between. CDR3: CASSYRLIRDYEQYF. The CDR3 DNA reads TGTGCCAGCAGTTACCGGCTTATTAGGGACTACGAGCAGTACTTC.

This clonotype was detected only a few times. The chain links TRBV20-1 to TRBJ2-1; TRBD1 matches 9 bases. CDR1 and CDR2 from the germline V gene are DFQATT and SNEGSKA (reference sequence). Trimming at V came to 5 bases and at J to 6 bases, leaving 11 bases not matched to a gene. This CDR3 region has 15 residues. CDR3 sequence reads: CSAPPSGTGTNEQFF. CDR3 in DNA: TGCAGTGCTCCCCCGTCCGGGACAGGGACCAATGAGCAGTTCTTC.

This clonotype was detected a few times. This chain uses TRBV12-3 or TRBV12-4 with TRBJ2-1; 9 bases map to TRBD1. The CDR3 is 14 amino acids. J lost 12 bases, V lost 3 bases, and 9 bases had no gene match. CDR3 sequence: CASSFLTGGWLQFF. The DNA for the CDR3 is TGTGCCAGCAGTTTCCTAACAGGGGGCTGGTTGCAGTTCTTC.

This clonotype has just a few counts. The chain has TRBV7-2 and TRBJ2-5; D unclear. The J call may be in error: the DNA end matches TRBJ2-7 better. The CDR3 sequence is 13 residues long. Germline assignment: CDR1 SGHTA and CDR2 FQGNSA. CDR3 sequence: CASSPEAPNEQYF. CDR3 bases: TGTGCCAGCAGCCCTGAGGCCCCCAACGAGCAGTACTTC.

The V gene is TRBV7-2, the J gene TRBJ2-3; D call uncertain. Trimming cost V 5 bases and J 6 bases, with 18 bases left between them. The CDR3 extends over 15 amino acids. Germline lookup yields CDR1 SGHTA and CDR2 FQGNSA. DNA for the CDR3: TGTGCCAGCAGCCTTGCGTCCCAGCCCGGCGATACGCAGTATTTT. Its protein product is CASSLASQPGDTQYF.

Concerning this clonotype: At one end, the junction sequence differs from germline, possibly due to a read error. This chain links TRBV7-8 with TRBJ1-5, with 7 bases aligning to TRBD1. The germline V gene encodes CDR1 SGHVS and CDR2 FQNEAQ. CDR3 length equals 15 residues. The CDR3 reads CASSTRQGRNQPRHF. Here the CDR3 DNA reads TGTGCCAGCAGCACGAGACAGGGACGTAATCAGCCCCGGCATTTT.

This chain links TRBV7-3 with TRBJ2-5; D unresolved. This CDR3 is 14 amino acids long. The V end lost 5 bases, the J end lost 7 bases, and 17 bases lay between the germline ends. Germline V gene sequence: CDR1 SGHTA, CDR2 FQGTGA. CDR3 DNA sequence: TGTGCCAGCAGCCTAAAGGCAGATTGGCCGACCCAGTACTTC. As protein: CASSLKADWPTQYF.

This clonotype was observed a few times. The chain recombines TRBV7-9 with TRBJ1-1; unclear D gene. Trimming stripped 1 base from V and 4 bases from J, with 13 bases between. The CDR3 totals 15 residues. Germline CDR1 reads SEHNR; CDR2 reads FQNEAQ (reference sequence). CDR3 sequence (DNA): TGTGCCAGCAGCTTAGATGGGCTACAAGGCACTGAAGCTTTCTTT. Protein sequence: CASSLDGLQGTEAFF.

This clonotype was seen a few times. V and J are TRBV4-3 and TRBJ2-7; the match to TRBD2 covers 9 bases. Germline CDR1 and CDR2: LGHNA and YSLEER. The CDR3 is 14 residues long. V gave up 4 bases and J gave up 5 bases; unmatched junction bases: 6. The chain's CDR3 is CASSPLSGSDEQYF. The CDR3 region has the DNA TGCGCCAGCAGCCCTCTTAGCGGGAGCGACGAGCAGTACTTC.

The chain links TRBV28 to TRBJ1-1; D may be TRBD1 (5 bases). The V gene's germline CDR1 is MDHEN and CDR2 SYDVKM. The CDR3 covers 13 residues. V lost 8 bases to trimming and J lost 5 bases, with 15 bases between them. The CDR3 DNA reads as TGTGCCAGCGGGGGGAGGATGCGTACTGAAGCTTTCTTT. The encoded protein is CASGGRMRTEAFF. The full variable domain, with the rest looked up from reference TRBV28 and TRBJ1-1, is DVKVTQSSRYLVKRTGEKVFLECVQDMDHENMFWYRQDPGLGLRLIYFSYDVKMKEKGDIPEGYSVSREKKERFSLILESASTNQTSMYLCASGGRMRTEAFFGQGTRLTVV.

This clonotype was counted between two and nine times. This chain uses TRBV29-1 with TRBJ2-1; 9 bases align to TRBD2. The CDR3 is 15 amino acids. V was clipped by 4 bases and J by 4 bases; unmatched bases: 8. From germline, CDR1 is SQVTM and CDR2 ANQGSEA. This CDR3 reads CSVGGGGAGYNEQFF. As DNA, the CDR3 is TGCAGCGTTGGAGGCGGGGGGGCCGGGTACAATGAGCAGTTCTTC.

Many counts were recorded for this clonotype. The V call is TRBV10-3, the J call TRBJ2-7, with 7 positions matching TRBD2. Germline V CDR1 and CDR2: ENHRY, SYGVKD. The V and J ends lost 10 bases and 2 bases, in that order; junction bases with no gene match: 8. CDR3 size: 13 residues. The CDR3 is CATDTGLPYEQYF. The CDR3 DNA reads TGTGCCACCGACACGGGACTACCCTACGAGCAGTACTTC.

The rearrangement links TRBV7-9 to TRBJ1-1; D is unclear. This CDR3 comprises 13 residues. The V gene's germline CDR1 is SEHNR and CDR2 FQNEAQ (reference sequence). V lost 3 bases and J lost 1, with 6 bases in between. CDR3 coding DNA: TGTGCCAGCAGCTTTGTAGAGAACACTGAAGCTTTCTTT. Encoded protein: CASSFVENTEAFF.

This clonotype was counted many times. In nucleotides, the CDR3 is TGTGCCAGCAGCGTTAGCCCTTCCTACGAGCAGTACTTC. It specifies CASSVSPSYEQYF. The rearrangement links TRBV7-2 to TRBJ2-7; D gene uncertain. The CDR3 spans 13 residues. V lost 5 bases, J lost 1 base, and 9 bases lay in between. The germline V gene has CDR1 SGHTA and CDR2 FQGNSA.

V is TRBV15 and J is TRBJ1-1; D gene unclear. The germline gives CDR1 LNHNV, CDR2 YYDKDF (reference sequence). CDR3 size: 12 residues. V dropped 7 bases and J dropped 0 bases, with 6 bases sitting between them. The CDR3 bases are TGTGCCACCAAAGGACTGAACACTGAAGCTTTCTTT. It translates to CATKGLNTEAFF.